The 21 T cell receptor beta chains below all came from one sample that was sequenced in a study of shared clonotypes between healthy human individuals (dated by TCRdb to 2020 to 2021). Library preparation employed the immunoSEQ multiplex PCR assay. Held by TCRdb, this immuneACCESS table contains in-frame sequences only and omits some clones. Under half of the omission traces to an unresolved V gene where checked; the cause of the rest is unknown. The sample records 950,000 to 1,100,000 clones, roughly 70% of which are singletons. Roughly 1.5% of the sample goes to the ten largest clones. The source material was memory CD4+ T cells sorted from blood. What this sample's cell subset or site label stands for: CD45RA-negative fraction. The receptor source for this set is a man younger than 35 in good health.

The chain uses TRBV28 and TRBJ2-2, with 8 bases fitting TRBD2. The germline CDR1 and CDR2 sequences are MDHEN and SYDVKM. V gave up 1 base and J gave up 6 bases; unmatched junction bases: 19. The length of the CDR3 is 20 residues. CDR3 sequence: CASSLYPEVFGGGGAGELFF. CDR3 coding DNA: TGTGCCAGCAGTTTATACCCCGAGGTTTTCGGGGGGGGCGGCGCCGGGGAGCTGTTTTTT.

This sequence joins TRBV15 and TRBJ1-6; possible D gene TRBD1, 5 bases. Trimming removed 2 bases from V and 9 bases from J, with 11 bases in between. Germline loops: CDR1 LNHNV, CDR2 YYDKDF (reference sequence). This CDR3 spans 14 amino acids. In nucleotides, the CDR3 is TGTGCCACCAGCAGAATCGGGGGAACTTCACCCCTCCACTTT. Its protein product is CATSRIGGTSPLHF.

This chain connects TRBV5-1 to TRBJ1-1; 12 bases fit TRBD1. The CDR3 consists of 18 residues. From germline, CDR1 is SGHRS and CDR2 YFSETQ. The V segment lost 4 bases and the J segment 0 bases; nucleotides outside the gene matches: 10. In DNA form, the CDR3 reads TGCGCCAGCAGCCCGCGGGGACAGGGGGCTACCATGAACACTGAAGCTTTCTTT. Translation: CASSPRGQGATMNTEAFF.

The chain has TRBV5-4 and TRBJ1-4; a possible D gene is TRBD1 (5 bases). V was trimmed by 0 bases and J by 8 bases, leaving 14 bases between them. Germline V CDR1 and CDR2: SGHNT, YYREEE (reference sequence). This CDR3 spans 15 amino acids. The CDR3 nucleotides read TGTGCCAGCAGCTTGGCAGGGACTGGGAGGGAAAAACTGTTTTTT. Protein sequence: CASSLAGTGREKLFF.

CDR3 in amino acids: CASSYAGDRGISPLHF. For the CDR3, the DNA is TGTGCCAGCAGCTACGCTGGGGACAGGGGGATTTCACCCCTCCACTTT. V gene TRBV2 combines with J gene TRBJ1-6; 11 nucleotides align to TRBD1. The germline CDR1 and CDR2 sequences are SNHLY and FYNNEI. CDR3 length: 16 amino acids. V shed 6 bases and J 9 bases; nucleotides not matched to a gene: 10.

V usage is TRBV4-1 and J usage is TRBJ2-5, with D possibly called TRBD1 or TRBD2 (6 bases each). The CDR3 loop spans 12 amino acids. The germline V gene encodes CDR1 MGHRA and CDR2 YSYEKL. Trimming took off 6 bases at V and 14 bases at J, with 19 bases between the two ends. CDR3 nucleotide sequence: TGCGCCAGCAGAAACCCCCCGGGGGCGGTTTACTTC. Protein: CASRNPPGAVYF.

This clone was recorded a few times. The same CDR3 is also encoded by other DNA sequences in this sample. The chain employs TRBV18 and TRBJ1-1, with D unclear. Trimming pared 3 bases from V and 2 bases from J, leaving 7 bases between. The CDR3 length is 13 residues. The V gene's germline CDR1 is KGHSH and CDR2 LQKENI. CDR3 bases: TGTGCCAGCTCACCGGGGTTCAACACTGAAGCTTTCTTT. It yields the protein CASSPGFNTEAFF.

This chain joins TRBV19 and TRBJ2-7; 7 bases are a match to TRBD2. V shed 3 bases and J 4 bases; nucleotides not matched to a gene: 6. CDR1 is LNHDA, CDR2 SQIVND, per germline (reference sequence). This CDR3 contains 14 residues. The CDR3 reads CASSIQAGRYEQYF. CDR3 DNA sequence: TGTGCCAGTAGTATCCAAGCGGGAAGGTACGAGCAGTACTTC.

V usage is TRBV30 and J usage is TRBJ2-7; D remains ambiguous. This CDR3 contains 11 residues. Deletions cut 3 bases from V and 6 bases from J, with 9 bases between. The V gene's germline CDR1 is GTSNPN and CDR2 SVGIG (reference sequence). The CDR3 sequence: CAWSATSEQYF. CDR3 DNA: TGTGCCTGGAGCGCGACATCCGAGCAGTACTTC.

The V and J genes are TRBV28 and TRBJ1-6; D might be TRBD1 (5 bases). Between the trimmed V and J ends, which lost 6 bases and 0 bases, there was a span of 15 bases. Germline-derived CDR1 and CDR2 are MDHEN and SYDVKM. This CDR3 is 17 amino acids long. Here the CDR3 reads CASSLQGVFSYNSPLHF. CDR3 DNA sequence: TGTGCCAGCAGCTTGCAGGGTGTCTTCTCCTATAATTCACCCCTCCACTTT. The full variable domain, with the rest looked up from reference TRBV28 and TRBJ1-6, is DVKVTQSSRYLVKRTGEKVFLECVQDMDHENMFWYRQDPGLGLRLIYFSYDVKMKEKGDIPEGYSVSREKKERFSLILESASTNQTSMYLCASSLQGVFSYNSPLHFGNGTRLTVT.

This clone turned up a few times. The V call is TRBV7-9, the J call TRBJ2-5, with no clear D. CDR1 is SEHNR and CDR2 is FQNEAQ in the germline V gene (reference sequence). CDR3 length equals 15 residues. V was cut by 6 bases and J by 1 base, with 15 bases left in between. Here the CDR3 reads CASSYPRVTQETQYF. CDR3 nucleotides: TGTGCCAGCAGTTACCCTCGGGTCACCCAAGAGACCCAGTACTTC.

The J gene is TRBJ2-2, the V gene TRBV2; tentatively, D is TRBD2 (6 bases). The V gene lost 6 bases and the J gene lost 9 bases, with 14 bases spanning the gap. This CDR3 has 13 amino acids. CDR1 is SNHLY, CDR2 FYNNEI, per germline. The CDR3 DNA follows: TGTGCCAGCAGCCAAACTAGCTTCTGGGAGCTGTTTTTT. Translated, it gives CASSQTSFWELFF.

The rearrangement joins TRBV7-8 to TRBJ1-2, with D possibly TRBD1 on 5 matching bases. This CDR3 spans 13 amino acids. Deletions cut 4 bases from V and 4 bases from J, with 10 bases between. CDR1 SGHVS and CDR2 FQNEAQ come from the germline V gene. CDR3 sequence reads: CASSSAGPYGYTF. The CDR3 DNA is TGTGCCAGCAGCTCGGCAGGGCCCTATGGCTACACCTTC.

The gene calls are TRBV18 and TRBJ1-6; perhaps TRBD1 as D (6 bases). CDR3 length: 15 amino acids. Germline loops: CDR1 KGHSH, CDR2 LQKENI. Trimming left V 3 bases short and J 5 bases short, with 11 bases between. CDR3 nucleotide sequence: TGTGCCAGCTCACCTTCTACAGGGAATAATTCACCCCTCCACTTT. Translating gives CASSPSTGNNSPLHF.

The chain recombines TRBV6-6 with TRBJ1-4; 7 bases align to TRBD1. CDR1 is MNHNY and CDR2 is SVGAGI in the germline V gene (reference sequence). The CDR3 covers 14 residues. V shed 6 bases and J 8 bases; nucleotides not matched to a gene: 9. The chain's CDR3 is CASRNDRAGEKLFF. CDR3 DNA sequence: TGTGCCAGCAGAAACGACAGGGCTGGGGAAAAACTGTTTTTT.

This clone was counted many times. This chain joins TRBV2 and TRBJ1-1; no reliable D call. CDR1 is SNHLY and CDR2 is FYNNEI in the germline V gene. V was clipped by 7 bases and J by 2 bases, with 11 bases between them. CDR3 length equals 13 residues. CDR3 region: CASILGDNTEAFF. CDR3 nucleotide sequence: TGTGCCAGCATCCTCGGTGATAACACTGAAGCTTTCTTT.

The CDR3 reads CASRGTGEADTQYF. CDR3 sequence (DNA): TGCGCCAGCAGGGGGACAGGGGAGGCAGATACGCAGTATTTT. This chain joins TRBV10-1 and TRBJ2-3; 10 bases align to TRBD1. In germline, CDR1 is WNHNN, CDR2 SYGVQD (reference sequence). With 6 bases clipped from V and 4 bases from J, the junction kept 4 bases outside the gene matches. This CDR3 is 14 amino acids long.

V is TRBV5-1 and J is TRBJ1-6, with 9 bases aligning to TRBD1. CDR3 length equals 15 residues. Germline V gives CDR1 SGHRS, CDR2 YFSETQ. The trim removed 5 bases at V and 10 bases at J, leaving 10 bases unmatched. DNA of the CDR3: TGCGCCAGCAGTCGGGACAGGGCAGGGGGATCACCCCTCCACTTT. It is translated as CASSRDRAGGSPLHF.

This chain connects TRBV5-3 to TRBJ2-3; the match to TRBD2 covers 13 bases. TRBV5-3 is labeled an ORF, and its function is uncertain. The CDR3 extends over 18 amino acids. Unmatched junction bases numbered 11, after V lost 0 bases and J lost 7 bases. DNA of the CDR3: TGTGCCAGAAGCTTGGCCCCCTCCGGACTAGCGGGAGTATATACGCAGTATTTT. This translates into CARSLAPSGLAGVYTQYF.

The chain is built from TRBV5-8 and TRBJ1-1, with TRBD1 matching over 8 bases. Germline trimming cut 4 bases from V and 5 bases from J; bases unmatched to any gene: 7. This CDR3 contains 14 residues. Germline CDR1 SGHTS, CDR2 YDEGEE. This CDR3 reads CASSTGQARTEAFF. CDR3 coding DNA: TGTGCCAGCAGCACGGGACAGGCCCGAACTGAAGCTTTCTTT.

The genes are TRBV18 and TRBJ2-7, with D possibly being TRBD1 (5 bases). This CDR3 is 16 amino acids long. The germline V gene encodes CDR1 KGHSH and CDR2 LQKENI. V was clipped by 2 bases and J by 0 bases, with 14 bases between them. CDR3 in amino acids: CASSPKQGGSSYEQYF. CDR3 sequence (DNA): TGTGCCAGCTCACCAAAGCAGGGCGGAAGCTCCTACGAGCAGTACTTC.